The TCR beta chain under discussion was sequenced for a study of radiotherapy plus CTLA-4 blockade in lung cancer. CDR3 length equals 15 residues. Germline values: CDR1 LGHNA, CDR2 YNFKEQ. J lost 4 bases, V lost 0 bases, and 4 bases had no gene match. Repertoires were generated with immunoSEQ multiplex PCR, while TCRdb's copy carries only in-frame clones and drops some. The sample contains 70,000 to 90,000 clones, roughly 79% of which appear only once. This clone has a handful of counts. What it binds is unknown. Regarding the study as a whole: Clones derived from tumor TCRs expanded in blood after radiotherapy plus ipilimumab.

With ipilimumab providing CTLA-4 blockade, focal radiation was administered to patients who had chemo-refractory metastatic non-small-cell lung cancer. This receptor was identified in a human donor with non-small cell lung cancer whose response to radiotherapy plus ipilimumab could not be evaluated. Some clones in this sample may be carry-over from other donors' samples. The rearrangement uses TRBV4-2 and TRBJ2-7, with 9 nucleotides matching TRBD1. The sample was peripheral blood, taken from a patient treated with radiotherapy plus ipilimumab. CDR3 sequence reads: CASSQERTGVYEQYF. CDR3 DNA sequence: TGTGCCAGCAGCCAAGAGCGGACAGGGGTATACGAGCAGTACTTC.